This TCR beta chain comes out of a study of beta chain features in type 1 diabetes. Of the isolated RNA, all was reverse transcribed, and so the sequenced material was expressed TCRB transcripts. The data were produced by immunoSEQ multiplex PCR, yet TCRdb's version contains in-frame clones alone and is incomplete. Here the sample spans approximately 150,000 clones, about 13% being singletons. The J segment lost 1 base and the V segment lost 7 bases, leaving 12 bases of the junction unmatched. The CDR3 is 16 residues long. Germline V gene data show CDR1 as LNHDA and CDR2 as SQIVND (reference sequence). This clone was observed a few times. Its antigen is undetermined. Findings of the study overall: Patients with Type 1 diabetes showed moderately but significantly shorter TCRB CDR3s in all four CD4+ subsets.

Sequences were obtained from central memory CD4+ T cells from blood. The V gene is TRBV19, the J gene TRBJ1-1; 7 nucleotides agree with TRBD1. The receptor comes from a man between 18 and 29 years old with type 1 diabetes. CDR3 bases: TGTGCCAGTATACCGGGCAGGGGGAAAGGGAACACTGAAGCTTTCTTT. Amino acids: CASIPGRGKGNTEAFF.